These 21 T cell receptor beta chains originate from one sample sequenced in a study of blood T cell repertoires in COVID-19. TCRdb's table, derived via immunoSEQ multiplex PCR, lists solely in-frame clones and lacks some. The sample has around 250,000 clones, about 83% seen once. Sequencing was performed on peripheral blood. The receptors were gathered from an elderly man with acute or convalescent COVID-19.

V is TRBV29-1 and J is TRBJ2-2; weak D call: TRBD1 (6 bases). V was pared by 4 bases and J by 6 bases, with 15 bases between. The CDR3 is 14 amino acids. The germline CDR1 and CDR2 sequences are SQVTM and ANQGSEA. This CDR3 is CSVVWGRLAGELFF. The CDR3 DNA follows: TGCAGCGTTGTGTGGGGGCGGTTGGCCGGGGAGCTGTTTTTT.

This chain joins TRBV16 and TRBJ1-2, with 7 bases that match TRBD1. Trimming at V came to 4 bases and at J to 3 bases, leaving 5 bases not matched to a gene. CDR3 length equals 14 residues. CDR1 is KGHSY, CDR2 FQNENV, per germline. In DNA form, the CDR3 reads TGTGCCAGCAGCCCGGACAGGACATACTATGGCTACACCTTC. Protein: CASSPDRTYYGYTF.

This sequence joins TRBV11-3 and TRBJ2-2, with D hard to call. Germline assignment: CDR1 SGHNT and CDR2 YENEEA. The length of the CDR3 is 14 residues. Trimming cost V 5 bases and J 6 bases, with 13 bases left between them. DNA for the CDR3: TGTGCCAGCAGCCCTAAAGCCTTCCCCGGGGAGCTGTTTTTT. As protein: CASSPKAFPGELFF.

This clone was seen a single time. The CDR3 loop reads CASRPDRDPNYGYTF. In DNA form, the CDR3 reads TGTGCCAGCAGGCCAGACAGGGACCCCAACTATGGCTACACCTTC. The chain is built from TRBV27 and TRBJ1-2; TRBD1 matches 7 bases. The germline V gene has CDR1 MNHEY and CDR2 SMNVEV (reference sequence). The V segment lost 6 bases and the J segment 2 bases; nucleotides outside the gene matches: 9. This CDR3 comprises 15 residues.

Turning to this clone: Compared with germline, one end of the junction differs, possibly owing to a read error. The chain employs TRBV7-7 and TRBJ2-2; D gene unclear. The CDR3 is 13 residues long. The germline V gene encodes CDR1 SSHAT and CDR2 FNYEAQ (reference sequence). The CDR3 DNA sequence: TGTGCTAGCAGCTTAGACACCACCGGGGAGCTGTTTTTT. Translation gives CASSLDTTGELFF.

CDR3 in amino acids: CASSNRQGNTEAFF. CDR3 DNA sequence: TGTGCCAGTAGTAACCGACAGGGAAACACTGAAGCTTTCTTT. The chain joins TRBV19 to TRBJ1-1; 7 bases map to TRBD1. V dropped 4 bases and J dropped 2; count of bases not matched to a gene: 4. The CDR3 is 14 amino acids. From germline, CDR1 is LNHDA and CDR2 SQIVND (reference sequence).

The V gene is TRBV5-8, the J gene TRBJ2-7; 7 nucleotides agree with TRBD1. The V gene's germline CDR1 is SGHTS and CDR2 YDEGEE. CDR3 size: 14 residues. Losses at the gene ends were 0 bases for V and 5 bases for J; bases not matched to a gene: 5. The CDR3 loop is CASSLETGWNEQYF. The DNA for the CDR3 is TGTGCCAGCAGCTTGGAGACAGGGTGGAACGAGCAGTACTTC.

This chain connects TRBV7-2 to TRBJ1-1; no firm D call. The germline CDR1 and CDR2 sequences are SGHTA and FQGNSA. V lost 0 bases and J lost 7, with 9 bases in between. The CDR3 consists of 13 residues. The CDR3 nucleotides read TGTGCCAGCAGCTTAGCGGGAGGCAGTGAAGCTTTCTTT. It translates to CASSLAGGSEAFF. Using reference TRBV7-2 and TRBJ1-1 for the parts outside the CDR3, the full variable domain is GAGVSQSPSNKVTEKGKDVELRCDPISGHTALYWYRQSLGQGLEFLIYFQGNSAPDKSGLPSDRFSAERTGGSVSTLTIQRTQQEDSAVYLCASSLAGGSEAFFGQGTRLTVV.

The chain combines TRBV15 with TRBJ2-3, with D tentatively TRBD2 (6 bases). CDR3 length: 17 amino acids. Trimming shortened V by 0 bases and J by 0 bases, and 13 bases separated the two germline ends. Per germline, CDR1 LNHNV and CDR2 YYDKDF (reference sequence). The CDR3 loop reads CATSRDDVAESTDTQYF. In DNA, the CDR3 is TGTGCCACCAGCAGAGATGACGTAGCGGAAAGCACAGATACGCAGTATTTT.

The chain joins TRBV5-1 to TRBJ1-1; 12 bases fit TRBD1. This CDR3 has 14 amino acids. The V gene's germline CDR1 is SGHRS and CDR2 YFSETQ. V shed 4 bases and J 7 bases; nucleotides not matched to a gene: 5. The DNA for the CDR3 is TGCGCCAGCAGCCTGGGACAGGGGGCTAATGAAGCTTTCTTT. Amino acids: CASSLGQGANEAFF.

V is TRBV5-5 and J is TRBJ2-5; D is uncertain. Per germline, CDR1 SGHKS and CDR2 YYEKEE (reference sequence). The V and J ends lost 1 base and 0 bases respectively, with 4 bases between them. This CDR3 has 13 residues. Here the CDR3 DNA reads TGTGCCAGCAGCTTGCTGTACCAAGAGACCCAGTACTTC. This codes for CASSLLYQETQYF.

The chain has TRBV7-2 and TRBJ1-1, with D maybe TRBD1 (5 bases). Trimming took off 3 bases at V and 2 bases at J, with 13 bases between the two ends. CDR3 size: 15 residues. Germline CDR1 and CDR2: SGHTA and FQGNSA. The CDR3: CASSLGGGPNTEAFF. The CDR3 bases are TGTGCCAGCAGCTTGGGGGGTGGGCCAAACACTGAAGCTTTCTTT.

The chain has TRBV10-2 and TRBJ2-7; the D is unclear. V lost 3 bases, J lost 0 bases, and 9 bases lay in between. Germline V CDR1 and CDR2: WSHSY, SAAADI. The CDR3 length is 14 residues. Here the CDR3 reads CASSDSGYSYEQYF. In DNA form, the CDR3 reads TGCGCCAGCAGTGACTCAGGCTACTCCTACGAGCAGTACTTC.

The CDR3, as DNA: TGTGCCAGCTCACCCCCAAACAGAAACACTGAAGCTTTCTTT. Residues: CASSPPNRNTEAFF. The chain combines TRBV18 with TRBJ1-1; D gene unclear. Trimming pared 3 bases from V and 2 bases from J, leaving 10 bases between. The germline CDR1 and CDR2 sequences are KGHSH and LQKENI. This CDR3 has 14 residues.

CDR3: CASSPLTGNGNQPQHF. CDR3 DNA: TGTGCCAGCAGTCCCCTCACAGGGAACGGCAATCAGCCCCAGCATTTT. The rearrangement uses TRBV28 and TRBJ1-5; D perhaps matches TRBD1 (6 bases). The CDR3 is made up of 16 amino acids. Between the trimmed V and J ends, which lost 5 bases and 2 bases, there was a span of 16 bases. Germline V gives CDR1 MDHEN, CDR2 SYDVKM. The full variable domain, with the rest looked up from reference TRBV28 and TRBJ1-5, is DVKVTQSSRYLVKRTGEKVFLECVQDMDHENMFWYRQDPGLGLRLIYFSYDVKMKEKGDIPEGYSVSREKKERFSLILESASTNQTSMYLCASSPLTGNGNQPQHFGDGTRLSIL.

A remark on this clone: The sample contains more than one DNA sequence encoding this CDR3. This sequence joins TRBV6-5 and TRBJ1-5; 7 bases are a match to TRBD1. This CDR3 spans 13 amino acids. V was pared by 6 bases and J by 7 bases, with 6 bases of the junction left unmatched. Germline assignment: CDR1 MNHEY and CDR2 SVGAGI. CDR3 nucleotides: TGTGCCAGCAGCCGACAGGGTAGCCAGCCCCAGCATTTT. Protein sequence: CASSRQGSQPQHF.

This rearrangement joins TRBV6-5 to TRBJ1-4; 8 bases are a match to TRBD1. V shed 10 bases, J shed 8 bases, and the junction held 12 bases outside the gene matches. Per germline, CDR1 MNHEY and CDR2 SVGAGI. This CDR3 has 14 residues. The CDR3 region is CATKKDRVKEKLFF. In DNA form, the CDR3 reads TGTGCCACCAAAAAGGACAGGGTAAAGGAAAAACTGTTTTTT.

The chain combines TRBV5-1 with TRBJ2-5; 15 nucleotides align to TRBD2. CDR1 is SGHRS, CDR2 YFSETQ, per germline. CDR3 length: 16 residues. After removal of 3 bases from V and 4 bases from J, the junction contained 4 bases not matched to a gene. CDR3 in amino acids: CASSSGLAGGGETQYF. CDR3 in DNA: TGCGCCAGCAGCTCGGGACTAGCGGGAGGAGGAGAGACCCAGTACTTC.

V and J are TRBV7-2 and TRBJ1-6; D is possibly TRBD1 (6 bases). Deletions cut 4 bases from V and 7 bases from J, with 14 bases between. The CDR3 spans 15 residues. Germline loops: CDR1 SGHTA, CDR2 FQGNSA. CDR3 nucleotide sequence: TGTGCCAGCAGCTCAATAGGGGGGGGGAATTCACCCCTCCACTTT. Translation gives CASSSIGGGNSPLHF.

The chain employs TRBV5-5 and TRBJ2-2; 8 positions agree with TRBD2. V shed 6 bases and J 6 bases; nucleotides not matched to a gene: 10. The CDR3 has 15 amino acids. Germline V gives CDR1 SGHKS, CDR2 YYEKEE (reference sequence). CDR3 DNA sequence: TGTGCCAGCACCGGAAGCAGCGGGAGCGCCGGGGAGCTGTTTTTT. It codes for CASTGSSGSAGELFF.

The chain joins TRBV7-9 to TRBJ2-7; TRBD1 matches at 9 bases. V shed 2 bases, J shed 0 bases, and the junction held 14 bases outside the gene matches. The germline CDR1 and CDR2 sequences are SEHNR and FQNEAQ (reference sequence). The CDR3 has 19 amino acids. The CDR3 nucleotides read TGTGCCAGCAGCTTAAGGGGGACAGGGACTACAAGGAGCTCCTACGAGCAGTACTTC. It codes for CASSLRGTGTTRSSYEQYF.